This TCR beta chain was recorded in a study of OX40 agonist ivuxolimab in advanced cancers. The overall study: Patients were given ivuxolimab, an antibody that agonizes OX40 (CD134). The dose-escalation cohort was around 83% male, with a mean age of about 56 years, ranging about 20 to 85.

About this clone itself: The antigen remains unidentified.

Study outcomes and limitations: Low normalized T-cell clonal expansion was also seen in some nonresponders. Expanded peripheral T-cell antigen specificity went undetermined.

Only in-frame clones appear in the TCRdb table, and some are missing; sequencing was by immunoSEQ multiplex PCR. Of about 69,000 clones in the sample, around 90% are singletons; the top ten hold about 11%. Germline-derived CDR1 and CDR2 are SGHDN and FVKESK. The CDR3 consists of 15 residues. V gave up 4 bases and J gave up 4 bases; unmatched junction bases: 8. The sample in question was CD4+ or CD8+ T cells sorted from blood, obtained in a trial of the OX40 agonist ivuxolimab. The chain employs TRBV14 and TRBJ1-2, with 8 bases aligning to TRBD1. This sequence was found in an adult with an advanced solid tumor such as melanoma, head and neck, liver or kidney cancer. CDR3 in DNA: TGTGCCAGCAGCCGAGGACAGGGCCCTTTCTATGGCTACACCTTC. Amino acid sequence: CASSRGQGPFYGYTF.